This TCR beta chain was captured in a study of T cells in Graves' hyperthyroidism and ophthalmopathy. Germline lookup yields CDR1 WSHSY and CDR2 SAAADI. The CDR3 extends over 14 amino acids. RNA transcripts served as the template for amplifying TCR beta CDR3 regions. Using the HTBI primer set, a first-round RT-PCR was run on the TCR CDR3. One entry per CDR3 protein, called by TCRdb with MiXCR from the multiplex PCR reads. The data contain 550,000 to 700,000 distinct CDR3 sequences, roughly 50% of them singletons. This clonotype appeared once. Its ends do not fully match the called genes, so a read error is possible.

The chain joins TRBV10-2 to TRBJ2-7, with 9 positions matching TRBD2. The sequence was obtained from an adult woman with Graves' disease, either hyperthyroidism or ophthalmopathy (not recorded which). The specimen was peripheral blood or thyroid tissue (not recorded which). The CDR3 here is CARSPGTSIYEQYF. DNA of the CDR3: TGTGCCAGATCCCCCGGGACTAGCATCTACGAGCAGTACTTC.